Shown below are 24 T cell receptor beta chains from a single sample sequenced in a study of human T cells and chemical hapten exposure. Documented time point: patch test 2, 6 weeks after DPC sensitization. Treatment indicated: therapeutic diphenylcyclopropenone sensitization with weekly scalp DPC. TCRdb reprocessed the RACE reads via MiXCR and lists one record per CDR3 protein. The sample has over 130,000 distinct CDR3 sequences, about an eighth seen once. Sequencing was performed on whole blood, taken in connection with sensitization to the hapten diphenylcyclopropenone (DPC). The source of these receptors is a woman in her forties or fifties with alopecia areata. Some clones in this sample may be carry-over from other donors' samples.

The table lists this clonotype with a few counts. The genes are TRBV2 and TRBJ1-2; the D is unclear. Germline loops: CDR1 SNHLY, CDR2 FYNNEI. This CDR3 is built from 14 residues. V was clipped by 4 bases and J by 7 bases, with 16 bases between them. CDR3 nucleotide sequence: TGTGCCAGCAGTGGGAGCAGGACTCCCGGTGGCTACACCTTC. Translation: CASSGSRTPGGYTF.

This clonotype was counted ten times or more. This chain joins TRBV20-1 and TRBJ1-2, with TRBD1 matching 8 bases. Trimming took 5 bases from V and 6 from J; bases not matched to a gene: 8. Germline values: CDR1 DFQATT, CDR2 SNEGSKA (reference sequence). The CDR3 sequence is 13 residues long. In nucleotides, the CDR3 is TGCAGTGCTCCGAACAGGGGGGAAAATGGCTACACCTTC. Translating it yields CSAPNRGENGYTF.

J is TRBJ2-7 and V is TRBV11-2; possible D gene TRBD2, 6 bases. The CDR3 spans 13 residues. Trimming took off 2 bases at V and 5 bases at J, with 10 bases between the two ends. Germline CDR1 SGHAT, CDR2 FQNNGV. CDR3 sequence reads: CASSLNGRNEQYF. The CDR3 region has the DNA TGTGCCAGCAGCTTAAACGGGAGAAACGAGCAGTACTTC.

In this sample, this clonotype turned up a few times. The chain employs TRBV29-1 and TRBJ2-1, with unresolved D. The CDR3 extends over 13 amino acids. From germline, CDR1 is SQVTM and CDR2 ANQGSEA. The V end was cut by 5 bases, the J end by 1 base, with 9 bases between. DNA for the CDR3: TGCAGCGTTCAAAGGAAATCCTACAATGAGCAGTTCTTC. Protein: CSVQRKSYNEQFF.

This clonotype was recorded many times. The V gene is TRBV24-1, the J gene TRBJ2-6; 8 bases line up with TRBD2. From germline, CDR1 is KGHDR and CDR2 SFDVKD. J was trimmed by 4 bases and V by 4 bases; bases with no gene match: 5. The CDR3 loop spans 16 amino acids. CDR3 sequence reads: CATSDRTSPGANVLTF. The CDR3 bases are TGTGCCACCAGTGACCGGACTAGCCCCGGGGCCAACGTCCTGACTTTC.

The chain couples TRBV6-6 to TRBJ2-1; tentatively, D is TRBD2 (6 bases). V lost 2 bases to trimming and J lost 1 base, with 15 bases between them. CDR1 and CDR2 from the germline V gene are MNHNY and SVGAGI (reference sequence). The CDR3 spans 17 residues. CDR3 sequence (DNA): TGTGCCAGCAGTTACAAGGGGAGGAGTAGGTCCTACAATGAGCAGTTCTTC. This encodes CASSYKGRSRSYNEQFF.

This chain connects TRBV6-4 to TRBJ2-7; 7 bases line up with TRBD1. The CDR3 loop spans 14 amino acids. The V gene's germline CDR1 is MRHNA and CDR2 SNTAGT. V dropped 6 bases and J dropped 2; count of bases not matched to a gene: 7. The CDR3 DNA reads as TGTGCCAGCAGCCATGTCGGGACAGCCTACGAGCAGTACTTC. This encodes CASSHVGTAYEQYF.

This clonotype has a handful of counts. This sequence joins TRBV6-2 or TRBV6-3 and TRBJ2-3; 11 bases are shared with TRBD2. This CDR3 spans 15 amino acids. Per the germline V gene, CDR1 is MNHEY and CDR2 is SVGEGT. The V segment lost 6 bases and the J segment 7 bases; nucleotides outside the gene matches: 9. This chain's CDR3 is CASRTSGNRGHTQYF. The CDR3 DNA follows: TGTGCCAGCAGGACTAGCGGGAATAGAGGGCATACGCAGTATTTT.

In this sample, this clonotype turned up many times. The CDR3 sequence: CSVVEGSAYEQYF. DNA for the CDR3: TGCAGCGTTGTGGAGGGTTCGGCCTACGAGCAGTACTTC. The V and J genes are TRBV29-1 and TRBJ2-7, with D possibly being TRBD2 (6 bases). The CDR3 spans 13 residues. V gave up 4 bases and J gave up 2 bases, with 12 bases separating them. Germline CDR1 and CDR2: SQVTM and ANQGSEA.

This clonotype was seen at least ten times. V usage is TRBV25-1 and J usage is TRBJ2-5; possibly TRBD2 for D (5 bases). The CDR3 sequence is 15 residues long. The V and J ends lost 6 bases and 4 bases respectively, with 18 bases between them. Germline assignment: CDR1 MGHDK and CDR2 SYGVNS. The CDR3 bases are TGTGCCAGCAGCGGCAAGGCGGGCCGGAGAGAGACCCAGTACTTC. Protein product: CASSGKAGRRETQYF.

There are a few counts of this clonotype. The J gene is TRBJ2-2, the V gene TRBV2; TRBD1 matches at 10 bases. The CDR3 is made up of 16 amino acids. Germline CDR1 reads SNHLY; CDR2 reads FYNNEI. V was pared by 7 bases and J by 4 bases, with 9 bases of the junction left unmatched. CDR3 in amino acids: CASKSGTGVITGELFF. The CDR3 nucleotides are TGTGCCAGCAAGTCCGGGACAGGGGTTATCACCGGGGAGCTGTTTTTT.

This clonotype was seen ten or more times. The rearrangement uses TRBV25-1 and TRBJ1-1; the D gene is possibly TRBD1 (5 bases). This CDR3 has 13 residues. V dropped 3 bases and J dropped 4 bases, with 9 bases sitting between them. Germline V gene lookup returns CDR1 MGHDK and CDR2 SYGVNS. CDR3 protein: CASSDRVGTEAFF. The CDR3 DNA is TGTGCCAGCAGTGACAGGGTCGGCACTGAAGCTTTCTTT.

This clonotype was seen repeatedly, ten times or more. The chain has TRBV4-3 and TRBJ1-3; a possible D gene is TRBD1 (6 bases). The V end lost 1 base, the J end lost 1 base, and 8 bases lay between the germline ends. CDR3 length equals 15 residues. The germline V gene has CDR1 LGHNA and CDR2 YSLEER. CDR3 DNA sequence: TGCGCCAGCAGCCAAGTTGGGACATCTGGAAACACCATATATTTT. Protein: CASSQVGTSGNTIYF.

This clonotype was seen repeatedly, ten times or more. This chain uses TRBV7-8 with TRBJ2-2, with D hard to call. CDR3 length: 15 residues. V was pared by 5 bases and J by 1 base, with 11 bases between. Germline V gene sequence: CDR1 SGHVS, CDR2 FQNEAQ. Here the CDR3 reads CASSPAGRNTGELFF. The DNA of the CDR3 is TGTGCCAGCAGCCCTGCCGGACGGAACACCGGGGAGCTGTTTTTT.

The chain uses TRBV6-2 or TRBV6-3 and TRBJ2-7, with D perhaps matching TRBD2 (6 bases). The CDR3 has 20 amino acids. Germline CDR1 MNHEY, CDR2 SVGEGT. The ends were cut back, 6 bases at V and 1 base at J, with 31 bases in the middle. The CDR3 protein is CASSARFWNPGRGPSYEQYF. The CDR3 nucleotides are TGTGCCAGCAGCGCTCGTTTTTGGAACCCTGGGCGGGGTCCTTCCTACGAGCAGTACTTC.

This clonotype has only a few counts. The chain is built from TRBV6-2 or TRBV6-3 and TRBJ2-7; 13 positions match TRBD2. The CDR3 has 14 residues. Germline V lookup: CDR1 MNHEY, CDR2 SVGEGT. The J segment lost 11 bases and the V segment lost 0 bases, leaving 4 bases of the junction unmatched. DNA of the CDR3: TGTGCCAGCAGTTACTCCGGACTAGCGGGAGTAGAGTACTTC. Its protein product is CASSYSGLAGVEYF.

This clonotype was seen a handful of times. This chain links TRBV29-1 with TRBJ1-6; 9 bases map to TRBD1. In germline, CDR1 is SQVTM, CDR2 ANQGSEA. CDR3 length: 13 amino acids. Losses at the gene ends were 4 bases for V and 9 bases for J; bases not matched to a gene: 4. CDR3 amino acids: CSVADRGSSPLHF. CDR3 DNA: TGCAGCGTTGCGGACAGGGGAAGTTCACCCCTCCACTTT.

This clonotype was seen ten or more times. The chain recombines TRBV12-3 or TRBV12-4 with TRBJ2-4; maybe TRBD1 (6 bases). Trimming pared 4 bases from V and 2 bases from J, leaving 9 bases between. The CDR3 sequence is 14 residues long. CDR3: CASSYQGTKNIQYF. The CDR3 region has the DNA TGTGCCAGCAGTTATCAGGGGACCAAAAACATTCAGTACTTC.

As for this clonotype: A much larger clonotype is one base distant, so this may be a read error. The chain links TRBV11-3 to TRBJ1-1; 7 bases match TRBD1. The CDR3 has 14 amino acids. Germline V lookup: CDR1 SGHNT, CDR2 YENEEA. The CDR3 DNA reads TGTGGCAGCAGCTCTGGACAGGCCAACACTGAAGCTTTCTTT. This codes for CGSSSGQANTEAFF.

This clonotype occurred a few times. CDR3 DNA: TGCAGTGCTAGGTCCAGGACGGGTTACGAGCAGTACTTC. Its translation: CSARSRTGYEQYF. The chain combines TRBV20-1 with TRBJ2-7; D gene uncertain. Germline CDR1 and CDR2: DFQATT and SNEGSKA (reference sequence). CDR3 length: 13 residues. The V end lost 3 bases, the J end lost 4 bases, and 13 bases lay between the germline ends.

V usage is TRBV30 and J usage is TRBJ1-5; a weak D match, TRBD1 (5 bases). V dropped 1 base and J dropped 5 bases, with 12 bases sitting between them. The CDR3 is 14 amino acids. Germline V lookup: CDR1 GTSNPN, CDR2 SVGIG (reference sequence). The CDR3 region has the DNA TGTGCCTGGAGTGCACTTGAGGGGCATCAGCCCCAGCATTTT. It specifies CAWSALEGHQPQHF.

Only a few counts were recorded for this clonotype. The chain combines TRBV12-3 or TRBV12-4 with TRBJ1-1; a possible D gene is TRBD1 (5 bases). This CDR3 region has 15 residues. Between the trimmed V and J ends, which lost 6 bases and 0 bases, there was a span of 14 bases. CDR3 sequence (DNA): TGTGCCAGCAGCCTCCTGGCAGGGCTGAACACTGAAGCTTTCTTT. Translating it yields CASSLLAGLNTEAFF.

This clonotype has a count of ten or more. The CDR3, as DNA: TGTGCCAGCACCTTCGGGACTAGCGTCTACGAGCAGTACTTC. It codes for CASTFGTSVYEQYF. The V gene is TRBV6-2 or TRBV6-3, the J gene TRBJ2-7; 10 nucleotides align to TRBD2. From germline, CDR1 is MNHEY and CDR2 SVGEGT. V was pared by 7 bases and J by 3 bases, with 6 bases of the junction left unmatched. This CDR3 comprises 14 residues.

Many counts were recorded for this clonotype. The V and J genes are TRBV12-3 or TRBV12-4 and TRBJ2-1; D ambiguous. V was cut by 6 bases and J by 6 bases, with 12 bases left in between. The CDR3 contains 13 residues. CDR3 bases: TGTGCCAGCAGGCCCCCGTACCCCAATGAGCAGTTCTTC. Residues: CASRPPYPNEQFF.